Listed below are T cell receptor beta chains from one sample, sequenced in a study of cytomegalovirus exposure and HLA in healthy donors. Generated by immunoSEQ multiplex PCR, the TCRdb table keeps only in-frame clones and is missing some. The data contain roughly 220,000 clones, roughly 70% of them singletons. The specimen sequenced was PBMCs. The origin of the receptors is a woman between 25 and 40 years old in good health and CMV-seronegative. Both conserved end residues are trimmed from each CDR3. The size of a clone is reported for some rows only, either as once, few or many, or as a class for expanded clones.

. TRBV11-3 ASSSQQGYGYT
. TRBV6-1 ASSPDTYEQY
. TRBV9 ASSVAGGQGAETQY
. TRBV5-1 ASSLGDRTSNQPQH
. TRBV30 AWGQPGLSSGNTIY
. TRBV30 AWSEDSRRPQH
. TRBV9 ASSVSRRGYNEQF
. TRBV5-1 ASSPRTGGSEKLF
. TRBV30 AWNPPAGLNQPQH
. TRBV5-1 ASSLGDILNTEAF
. TRBV11-3 ASAIVQGNEQF
. TRBV6-5 ASSYSGQGKYGYT
. TRBV18 ASSPRGGSNTEAF
few TRBV5-1 ASSLLAVNTGELF
. TRBV19 ASRDQERGNQPQH
once TRBV6-6 AARDYSNQPQH
. TRBV6-6 ASSVDSANYGYT
. TRBV4-1 ASSQEGAHSAYEQY
. TRBV10-3 AISAVGGAYEQY
. TRBV6-5 ASSGDRVSYEQY
. TRBV7-9 ASSLLNIEAF
. TRBV11-2 ASSFGLAEIDYGYT
many TRBV10-2 ASSSGLDLYEQY
. TRBV5-6 ASSLGGPGYNEQF
. TRBV6-5 ASSYGRSTEAF
. TRBV10-3 AIRALSSGNTIY
. TRBV2 ASSEEASETDTQY
. TRBV5-6 ASSSGQGGTIQPQH
. TRBV7-9 ASSFYRDSGGNQPQH
. TRBV5-4 ASSWARGQPEAF
. TRBV7-9 ASSLGAGTYNEQF
. TRBV15 ATSRDFGGKNTEAF
few TRBV6-1 ASSVNRGGEKLF
. TRBV10-3 AIGGDREPFSNQPQH
few TRBV5-4 ASSLGLANEQF
. TRBV2 ASSEAGRGDRYEQY
. TRBV6-1 AIAQGMNTEAF
. TRBV29-1 SVEVTTQKETQY
. TRBV4-1 ASAPGMNTEAF
once TRBV7-8 ASQEVSRGTDTQY
few TRBV25-1 ASSELDRTGGYT
. TRBV15 ATSRDGGNTEAF
. TRBV5-1 ASSSSDRGRPPLH
. TRBV13 ASSWDRETEAF
once TRBV6-5 ASSYSGINEQF